This T cell receptor beta chain was obtained from a study of cytomegalovirus exposure and HLA in healthy donors. Points from the study as a whole: In a later analysis, several top co-occurrence clusters appeared linked to parvovirus B19, influenza, CMV and Epstein-Barr virus. It was around 160 TCR beta chains that were listed as cytomegalovirus-associated. The authors reported that TCR beta sequences could predict HLA-A and HLA-B alleles. These predictions were accurate for most subjects in the first cohort. Across all donors, roughly uniform sequencing depth was an assumption of the presence/absence analyses.

V lost 5 bases and J 0 bases, leaving 14 bases between the germline ends. CDR3 size: 16 residues. Germline values: CDR1 SEHNR, CDR2 FQNEAQ (reference sequence). Concerning this clone itself: Its antigen is not identified.

The PCR had 60 Vbeta and 13 Jbeta primers. The repertoire was sequenced with immunoSEQ multiplex PCR; TCRdb's copy has only in-frame clones and lacks some. The sample shows some 150,000 clones, roughly 83% of them seen only once. The sequenced sample was PBMCs. The TCR comes from a woman aged 45-59 years in good health and CMV-seronegative. The chain has TRBV7-9 and TRBJ1-3, with TRBD1 as a possible D gene (6 bases). CDR3 region: CASSPPQGRSGNTIYF. CDR3 bases: TGTGCCAGCAGCCCCCCCCAGGGGCGCTCTGGAAACACCATATATTTT.